A selection of T cell receptor beta chains follows, all from one sample in a study of shared clonotypes between healthy human individuals. Measured with immunoSEQ multiplex PCR; TCRdb has only the in-frame clones, and not every one. The data hold around 980,000 clones, with around three quarters observed a single time. The sequencing sample was made of memory CD4+ T cells from PBMCs. These TCRs come from a man aged 18 to 29 in good health. Some clones in this sample may be carry-over from other donors' samples. The CDR3 runs from the conserved cysteine through the conserved F or W. The order of the fields is clone size, V gene, CDR3 length, J gene, D gene, CDR3 protein, CDR3 DNA. A D gene is named only where the DNA matches it firmly. Expanded clones get a size class; other rows say once, few or many, or leave the size out.

NA	TRBV30	13	TRBJ2-1	NA	CAWSESTRSEQFF	TGTGCCTGGAGTGAATCGACACGGAGTGAGCAGTTCTTC
NA	TRBV5-4	13	TRBJ2-7	NA	CASSLTSLGEQYF	TGTGCCAGCAGCTTGACCTCTCTGGGGGAGCAGTACTTC
NA	TRBV28	14	TRBJ2-4	NA	CASSPGIAKNIQYF	TGTGCCAGCAGTCCCGGGATAGCCAAAAACATTCAGTACTTC
NA	TRBV2	14	TRBJ2-5	TRBD1	CASSMQGAFETQYF	TGTGCCAGCAGCATGCAGGGGGCGTTTGAGACCCAGTACTTC
NA	TRBV7-3	17	TRBJ2-3	TRBD2	CASSSIGTSGSTDTQYF	TGTGCCAGCAGCTCCATCGGGACTAGCGGGAGCACAGATACGCAGTATTTT
few	TRBV28	13	TRBJ1-2	NA	CASSLFVGPGYTF	TGTGCCAGCAGTTTATTCGTGGGGCCTGGCTACACCTTC
few	TRBV18	17	TRBJ2-7	NA	CASSPQTRGPGAYEQYF	TGTGCCAGCTCACCTCAAACGAGGGGACCAGGGGCCTACGAGCAGTACTTC
NA	TRBV11-2	12	TRBJ2-7	NA	CASSSDRGEQYF	TGTGCCAGCAGTAGCGACCGTGGGGAGCAGTACTTC
NA	TRBV10-2	13	TRBJ1-1	NA	CASSYGPSTEAFF	TGCGCCAGCAGTTATGGACCGAGCACTGAAGCTTTCTTT
NA	TRBV9	14	TRBJ2-3	NA	CASTRTGWDDTQYF	TGTGCCAGCACCCGGACGGGCTGGGATGATACGCAGTATTTT
NA	TRBV6-5	14	TRBJ1-5	TRBD1	CASRKTGRNQPQHF	TGTGCCAGCCGAAAGACAGGGAGAAATCAGCCCCAGCATTTT
once	TRBV9	14	TRBJ2-7	NA	CASSTGKGTYEQYF	TGTGCCAGCAGCACAGGCAAGGGTACCTACGAGCAGTACTTC
few	TRBV18	13	TRBJ2-5	NA	CASSPGLRETQYF	TGTGCCAGCTCACCGGGACTTCGGGAGACCCAGTACTTC
once	TRBV27	15	TRBJ2-5	TRBD1	CASRAGQGRTETQYF	TGTGCCAGCAGGGCGGGACAGGGACGGACGGAGACCCAGTACTTC
once	TRBV7-2	13	TRBJ1-2	TRBD1	CASSLGDRVGYTF	TGTGCCAGCAGCTTAGGGGACAGGGTTGGCTACACCTTC